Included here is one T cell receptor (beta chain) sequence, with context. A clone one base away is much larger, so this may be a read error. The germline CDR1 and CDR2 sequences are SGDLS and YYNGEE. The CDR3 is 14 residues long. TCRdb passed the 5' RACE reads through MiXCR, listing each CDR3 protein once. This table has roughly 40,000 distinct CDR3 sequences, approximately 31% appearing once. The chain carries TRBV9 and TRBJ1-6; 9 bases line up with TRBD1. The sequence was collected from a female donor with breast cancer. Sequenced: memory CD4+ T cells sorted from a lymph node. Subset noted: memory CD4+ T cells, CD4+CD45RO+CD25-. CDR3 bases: TGTGCCAGCAGCAGGACAGGGGAGAATTCACCCCACCACTTT. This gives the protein CASSRTGENSPHHF.